The entry below gives a single TCR beta chain sequence along with its context. Antigen unknown. These data belong to a study of blood T cells in healthy people across ages. General study points: Higher diversity and more naive CD4+ cells were features of long-lived donors, compared to aged donors.

From germline, CDR1 is LGHNA and CDR2 YNFKEQ. V dropped 4 bases and J dropped 7; count of bases not matched to a gene: 11. This CDR3 is 16 amino acids long. With a J-beta primer mix and a sample-barcoded 5' primer, a second PCR ran 7 to 11 cycles. Using its own MiXCR run on the 5' RACE reads, TCRdb lists one record per CDR3 protein. Among about 830,000 distinct CDR3 sequences, 60% to 80% were seen once, and the ten largest hold approximately 30%. The TCR sequence derives from a man aged 25-45 years in good health. Sequenced input: blood. The chain employs TRBV4-2 and TRBJ2-1; 9 nucleotides align to TRBD2. The DNA of the CDR3 is TGTGCCAGCAGCCGAGATTTCCAGCGGGGGGCAAATGAGCAGTTCTTC. Its protein is CASSRDFQRGANEQFF.